This is a list of T cell receptor beta chains from one sample in a study of cytomegalovirus exposure and HLA in healthy donors. Using immunoSEQ multiplex PCR, the repertoire was profiled, and TCRdb retains in-frame clones only, with some absent. The profile shows more than 95,000 clones, 10% to 13% of them singletons. The sequenced sample consisted of PBMCs. These TCRs come from a woman aged 18 to 35 in good health and CMV-seropositive. CDR3s include the opening cysteine and the closing phenylalanine or tryptophan. The D gene is left open where the match is weak. A clone size is listed for some rows: how often the clone was seen (once, few, many), or a class if it is expanded.

v_call	cdr3_length	clone_size	d_call	j_call	cdr3_nt	cdr3_aa
TRBV7-9	13	.	.	TRBJ1-4	TGTGCCAGCAGCCCCCAGATAACCGAAAAACTGTTTTTT	CASSPQITEKLFF
TRBV9	13	few	.	TRBJ1-2	TGTGCCAGCAGCCCCGGGACAAACTATGGCTACACCTTC	CASSPGTNYGYTF
TRBV7-6	14	few	.	TRBJ2-1	TGTGCCAGCAGCTTAGATAGCGCCCACAATGAGCAGTTCTTC	CASSLDSAHNEQFF
TRBV19	12	.	.	TRBJ1-1	TGTGCCAGTGGGACTCTGAACACTGAAGCTTTCTTT	CASGTLNTEAFF
TRBV5-8	15	.	.	TRBJ2-1	TGTGCCAGCAGCCGCGGCGTTGGTTCCTACAATGAGCAGTTCTTC	CASSRGVGSYNEQFF
TRBV29-1	12	few	.	TRBJ1-1	TGCAGCTCACGGTCACTGAACACTGAAGCTTTCTTT	CSSRSLNTEAFF
TRBV27	15	.	.	TRBJ2-7	TGTGCCAGCAGTTTACTCGGACACCTAAGCTACGAGCAGTACTTC	CASSLLGHLSYEQYF
TRBV6-5	11	.	.	TRBJ1-1	TGTGCCAGCACGGGGAGCACTGAAGCTTTCTTT	CASTGSTEAFF
TRBV28	12	few	.	TRBJ2-7	TGTGCCAGCAGTCGGGAGCTCGGCGAGCAGTACTTC	CASSRELGEQYF
TRBV6-1	14	few	.	TRBJ1-5	TGTGCCAGCACTGAGGGAGGGCTATCTCAGCCCCAGCATTTT	CASTEGGLSQPQHF
TRBV2	14	.	TRBD1	TRBJ1-1	TGTGCCAGCAGTGAAAGAGGGACAGGCTCTGAAGCTTTCTTT	CASSERGTGSEAFF
TRBV5-6	14	.	TRBD1	TRBJ2-3	TGTGCCAGCAGCGGGGTCCAGGGGGTGGATACGCAGTATTTT	CASSGVQGVDTQYF
TRBV7-2	14	few	TRBD1	TRBJ1-4	TGTGCCAGCAGCCCCGGGACAGGGGCATGGGGACTGTTTTTT	CASSPGTGAWGLFF
TRBV5-1	12	.	.	TRBJ2-1	TGCGCCAGCAGCGCAACAGGGCTGGAGCAGTTCTTC	CASSATGLEQFF
TRBV6-1	14	.	.	TRBJ1-2	TGTGCCAGCAGTGCGGGGATGGATAGGCTGGGCTACACCTTC	CASSAGMDRLGYTF
TRBV18	14	once	.	TRBJ2-7	TGTGCCAGCTCACCACCGGACAAGAGCTACGAGCAGTACTTC	CASSPPDKSYEQYF
TRBV9	14	few	TRBD1	TRBJ1-2	TGTGCCAGCAGCGTAGACGACAGGGCTAATGGCTACACCTTC	CASSVDDRANGYTF
TRBV6-1	15	.	.	TRBJ1-2	TGTGCCAGCAGTGAAGGGACAGTCCCCAACTATGGCTACACCTTC	CASSEGTVPNYGYTF
TRBV6-4	13	.	.	TRBJ2-3	TGTGCCAGCAGTGACTCCCCTAGCGATACGCAGTATTTT	CASSDSPSDTQYF
TRBV19	14	few	.	TRBJ1-1	TGTGCCAGTAGACGGACAGCTGAGAACACTGAAGCTTTCTTT	CASRRTAENTEAFF
TRBV7-6	15	.	.	TRBJ2-2	TGTGCCAGCAGCTTAACCGGAGGGGATGCCGGGGAGCTGTTTTTT	CASSLTGGDAGELFF
TRBV29-1	13	few	TRBD2	TRBJ2-2	TGCAGCGGGGGGAGGGGGAACACCGGGGAGCTGTTTTTT	CSGGRGNTGELFF
TRBV7-9	17	.	TRBD2	TRBJ2-1	TGTGCCAGCAGCTCCCGGACTAGCGGGAGGCCTTACAATGAGCAGTTCTTC	CASSSRTSGRPYNEQFF
TRBV2	12	.	TRBD1	TRBJ2-7	TGTGCCAGCAGTGAAGGAGGGACAGAAAGGACCTTC	CASSEGGTERTF
TRBV2	11	few	.	TRBJ2-7	TGTGCCAGCAGTGACCACTACGAGCAGTACTTC	CASSDHYEQYF
TRBV5-4	17	.	TRBD2	TRBJ2-5	TGTGCCAGCAGCTTGGAGTCTAGCGGGAGGAGGGGGAAGACCCAGTACTTC	CASSLESSGRRGKTQYF